The 30 T cell receptor beta chains below all came from one sample that was sequenced in a study of blood T cell repertoires in COVID-19. Sequenced by immunoSEQ multiplex PCR; TCRdb stores in-frame clones only, minus some. The sample lists roughly 380,000 clones, roughly 87% occurring once. Specimen: PBMCs or T cells enriched from blood (not recorded which). These receptors were obtained from a woman in her twenties or thirties who had recovered from COVID-19.

V is TRBV5-4 and J is TRBJ1-1; the D gene is possibly TRBD1 (5 bases). This CDR3 region has 12 residues. CDR1 and CDR2 (germline): SGHNT, YYREEE (reference sequence). Trimming removed 10 bases at V and 1 base at J, with 11 bases between. CDR3 in amino acids: CAVGLPNTEAFF. The CDR3, as DNA: TGTGCCGTGGGACTCCCGAACACTGAAGCTTTCTTT.

Worth noting for this clone: This same CDR3 is encoded by further DNA sequences in the sample. The chain combines TRBV5-1 with TRBJ2-7; possibly TRBD2 for D (6 bases). The germline V gene has CDR1 SGHRS and CDR2 YFSETQ. The V end lost 4 bases, the J end lost 0 bases, and 11 bases lay between the germline ends. This CDR3 has 14 residues. CDR3 in amino acids: CASSPSEGSYEQYF. In DNA form, the CDR3 reads TGCGCCAGCAGCCCCTCGGAGGGCTCCTACGAGCAGTACTTC.

This chain connects TRBV7-2 to TRBJ2-5; 7 nucleotides agree with TRBD2. Unmatched junction bases numbered 13, after V lost 3 bases and J lost 9 bases. Germline V gene sequence: CDR1 SGHTA, CDR2 FQGNSA. The CDR3 has 15 residues. CDR3 protein: CASSFRRLAGAAQYF. CDR3 coding DNA: TGTGCCAGCAGCTTCCGCAGACTAGCCGGAGCAGCCCAGTACTTC.

The chain carries TRBV4-2 and TRBJ1-2; 8 nucleotides line up with TRBD1. In germline, CDR1 is LGHNA, CDR2 YNFKEQ. V was pared by 0 bases and J by 4 bases, with 4 bases of the junction left unmatched. CDR3 length: 15 amino acids. CDR3 DNA: TGTGCCAGCAGCCAAGAGACAGGGGTTAGCTATGGCTACACCTTC. It encodes CASSQETGVSYGYTF.

The V call is TRBV6-6, the J call TRBJ2-7; 12 bases map to TRBD2. Germline V gene lookup returns CDR1 MNHNY and CDR2 SVGAGI (reference sequence). This CDR3 is built from 15 residues. V trimming: 9 bases; J trimming: 0 bases; junction bases outside the gene matches: 6. The CDR3 sequence is CASWGLAGSSYEQYF. The CDR3 DNA sequence: TGTGCCAGTTGGGGACTAGCGGGCTCCTCCTACGAGCAGTACTTC.

The V gene is TRBV2, the J gene TRBJ2-1; unclear D gene. CDR3 size: 11 residues. CDR1 and CDR2 from the germline V gene are SNHLY and FYNNEI. The V end lost 7 bases, the J end lost 7 bases, and 8 bases lay between the germline ends. CDR3 coding DNA: TGTGCCAGCAAATCTAGAAATGAGCAGTTCTTC. Translated, it gives CASKSRNEQFF. The full variable domain, in which reference TRBV2 and TRBJ2-1 provide the parts outside the CDR3, is EPEVTQTPSHQVTQMGQEVILRCVPISNHLYFYWYRQILGQKVEFLVSFYNNEISEKSEIFDDQFSVERPDGSNFTLKIRSTKLEDSAMYFCASKSRNEQFFGPGTRLTVL.

V and J are TRBV28 and TRBJ2-2, with D perhaps matching TRBD2 (5 bases). With 3 bases removed from V and 0 bases from J, the gap between germline ends came to 5 bases. Germline CDR1 and CDR2: MDHEN and SYDVKM. This CDR3 has 14 residues. CDR3: CASSFGANTGELFF. Written as DNA, the CDR3 is TGTGCCAGCAGTTTCGGGGCGAACACCGGGGAGCTGTTTTTT.

The gene calls are TRBV5-1 and TRBJ1-4; D is unresolved. This CDR3 contains 16 residues. V was trimmed by 3 bases and J by 0 bases, leaving 12 bases between them. Germline V gene lookup returns CDR1 SGHRS and CDR2 YFSETQ. DNA for the CDR3: TGCGCCAGCAGCTCGACCGGGAGTACAACTAATGAAAAACTGTTTTTT. This encodes CASSSTGSTTNEKLFF.

V gene TRBV18 combines with J gene TRBJ1-4; D is ambiguous. The CDR3 totals 17 residues. Germline V gene sequence: CDR1 KGHSH, CDR2 LQKENI. V was pared by 0 bases and J by 0 bases, with 11 bases between. The CDR3 protein is CASSPPSLPATNEKLFF. The CDR3, as DNA: TGTGCCAGCTCACCACCTAGTCTCCCTGCAACTAATGAAAAACTGTTTTTT. The full variable domain, rest sourced from reference TRBV18 and TRBJ1-4, is NAGVMQNPRHLVRRRGQEARLRCSPMKGHSHVYWYRQLPEEGLKFMVYLQKENIIDESGMPKERFSAEFPKEGPSILRIQQVVRGDSAAYFCASSPPSLPATNEKLFFGSGTQLSVL.

This sequence joins TRBV3-1 (or the pseudogene TRBV3-2) and TRBJ2-5; no clear D gene. V lost 1 base to trimming and J lost 7 bases, with 16 bases between them. The CDR3 runs to 15 residues. The germline gives CDR1 LGHDT, CDR2 YNNKEL (reference sequence). The chain's CDR3 is CASSQGRDPMGTQYF. DNA for the CDR3: TGTGCCAGCAGCCAAGGGAGAGACCCAATGGGGACCCAGTACTTC.

J is TRBJ2-7 and V is TRBV7-9; TRBD2 agrees at 10 bases. J was trimmed by 2 bases and V by 4 bases; bases with no gene match: 5. Germline V gene lookup returns CDR1 SEHNR and CDR2 FQNEAQ (reference sequence). The CDR3 runs to 15 residues. The CDR3 spells CASSSTLAGAYEQYF. In DNA form, the CDR3 reads TGTGCCAGCAGCTCCACCCTAGCGGGGGCCTACGAGCAGTACTTC.

The chain has TRBV28 and TRBJ1-5, with unresolved D. CDR3 length: 16 residues. The V end was cut by 3 bases, the J end by 0 bases, with 12 bases between. CDR1 and CDR2 (germline): MDHEN, SYDVKM. The CDR3 DNA is TGTGCCAGCAGTTTCTGGGCAGACAATAGCAATCAGCCCCAGCATTTT. This gives the protein CASSFWADNSNQPQHF.

This chain uses TRBV5-1 with TRBJ1-1, with a possible D match to TRBD1 (5 bases). V was pared by 3 bases and J by 1 base, with 10 bases between. The CDR3 sequence is 14 residues long. Germline assignment: CDR1 SGHRS and CDR2 YFSETQ. Written as DNA, the CDR3 is TGCGCCAGCAGCTACTCAGGGCAGAACACTGAAGCTTTCTTT. Translated: CASSYSGQNTEAFF.

J is TRBJ1-1 and V is TRBV19, with TRBD1 matching 8 bases. The CDR3 consists of 15 residues. The germline V gene encodes CDR1 LNHDA and CDR2 SQIVND (reference sequence). V lost 6 bases and J lost 3; bases outside the gene matches: 9. CDR3 nucleotide sequence: TGTGCCAGTAGCCACAGGGGGGATAGGTACACTGAAGCTTTCTTT. The encoded protein is CASSHRGDRYTEAFF. Together with reference TRBV19 and TRBJ1-1, the CDR3 gives the full variable domain: DGGITQSPKYLFRKEGQNVTLSCEQNLNHDAMYWYRQDPGQGLRLIYYSQIVNDFQKGDIAEGYSVSREKKESFPLTVTSAQKNPTAFYLCASSHRGDRYTEAFFGQGTRLTVV.

The gene calls are TRBV18 and TRBJ1-2; TRBD1 is a possible D gene (6 bases). The CDR3 is 12 residues long. Per the germline V gene, CDR1 is KGHSH and CDR2 is LQKENI. With 8 bases removed from V and 3 bases from J, the gap between germline ends came to 10 bases. The chain's CDR3 is CASASGDYGYTF. For the CDR3, the DNA is TGTGCCAGCGCGTCAGGGGACTATGGCTACACCTTC.

There are many counts of this clone. J is TRBJ1-6 and V is TRBV27, with D possibly matching TRBD1 (6 bases). The CDR3 length is 14 residues. Trimming cost V 1 base and J 9 bases, with 10 bases left between them. Germline CDR1 is MNHEY and CDR2 is SMNVEV (reference sequence). CDR3 sequence reads: CASSLYQGISPLHF. The CDR3 DNA follows: TGTGCCAGCAGTTTATATCAGGGGATTTCACCCCTCCACTTT.

The chain combines TRBV7-9 with TRBJ2-2, with a possible D match to TRBD1 (6 bases). Looked up from germline, CDR1 is SEHNR and CDR2 is FQNEAQ (reference sequence). The length of the CDR3 is 15 residues. Trimming removed 2 bases at V and 4 bases at J, with 11 bases between. The CDR3 protein is CASSLQGLITGELFF. CDR3 in DNA: TGTGCCAGCAGCTTACAGGGGTTAATCACCGGGGAGCTGTTTTTT. Using reference TRBV7-9 and TRBJ2-2 for the parts outside the CDR3, the full variable domain is DTGVSQNPRHKITKRGQNVTFRCDPISEHNRLYWYRQTLGQGPEFLTYFQNEAQLEKSRLLSDRFSAERPKGSFSTLEIQRTEQGDSAMYLCASSLQGLITGELFFGEGSRLTVL.

The V and J genes are TRBV19 and TRBJ1-5; 12 nucleotides align to TRBD1. The CDR3 has 15 amino acids. After removal of 7 bases from V and 5 bases from J, the junction contained 6 bases not matched to a gene. Germline V gene lookup returns CDR1 LNHDA and CDR2 SQIVND (reference sequence). The CDR3 is CASKKGQGAYQPQHF. CDR3 bases: TGTGCCAGTAAGAAGGGACAGGGGGCGTATCAGCCCCAGCATTTT.

The gene calls are TRBV27 and TRBJ1-2; TRBD1 might be the D (6 bases). Per the germline V gene, CDR1 is MNHEY and CDR2 is SMNVEV (reference sequence). V was cut by 5 bases and J by 0 bases, with 10 bases left in between. This CDR3 has 14 amino acids. The CDR3 sequence is CASSPDSSNYGYTF. DNA of the CDR3: TGTGCCAGCAGTCCGGACAGTTCTAACTATGGCTACACCTTC.

The gene calls are TRBV15 and TRBJ2-1; D is uncertain. Germline CDR1 is LNHNV and CDR2 is YYDKDF (reference sequence). V was cut by 0 bases and J by 9 bases, with 12 bases left in between. The CDR3 runs to 14 residues. DNA for the CDR3: TGTGCCACCAGCAGAGATAGAACCGGCGGTGAGCAGTTCTTC. This sequence encodes CATSRDRTGGEQFF.

The chain is built from TRBV24-1 and TRBJ1-2; TRBD1 is a possible D gene (6 bases). The CDR3 runs 12 residues. Germline CDR1 KGHDR, CDR2 SFDVKD. V was trimmed by 4 bases and J by 8 bases, leaving 10 bases between them. The CDR3, as DNA: TGTGCCACCAGTGACGTGGACAGCGGCTACACCTTC. Translation gives CATSDVDSGYTF.

The chain has TRBV7-9 and TRBJ2-7, with TRBD2 matching 9 bases. Per germline, CDR1 SEHNR and CDR2 FQNEAQ (reference sequence). The V segment lost 4 bases and the J segment 5 bases; nucleotides outside the gene matches: 9. This CDR3 comprises 15 residues. Here the CDR3 DNA reads TGTGCCAGCAGCTCGCTTACTAGCGGGTACGACGAGCAGTACTTC. The encoded protein is CASSSLTSGYDEQYF. Together with reference TRBV7-9 and TRBJ2-7, the CDR3 gives the full variable domain: DTGVSQNPRHKITKRGQNVTFRCDPISEHNRLYWYRQTLGQGPEFLTYFQNEAQLEKSRLLSDRFSAERPKGSFSTLEIQRTEQGDSAMYLCASSSLTSGYDEQYFGPGTRLTVT.

V is TRBV7-9 and J is TRBJ2-7, with D possibly TRBD2 on 6 matching bases. This CDR3 has 16 residues. V was clipped by 1 base and J by 1 base, with 14 bases between them. Germline V gene lookup returns CDR1 SEHNR and CDR2 FQNEAQ (reference sequence). The CDR3 bases are TGTGCCAGCAGCTTAGTATATTCGGGAGCTTCCTACGAGCAGTACTTC. Translation: CASSLVYSGASYEQYF.

This CDR3 reads CAIRASGGSTGELFF. The CDR3 nucleotides are TGTGCCATCAGGGCTAGCGGGGGGTCCACCGGGGAGCTGTTTTTT. This chain uses TRBV10-3 with TRBJ2-2; 11 nucleotides agree with TRBD2. Trimming removed 6 bases from V and 4 bases from J; junction bases left unmatched: 4. The CDR3 contains 15 residues. Per the germline V gene, CDR1 is ENHRY and CDR2 is SYGVKD.

The V gene is TRBV27, the J gene TRBJ1-5; no clear D. This CDR3 has 16 amino acids. Looked up from germline, CDR1 is MNHEY and CDR2 is SMNVEV (reference sequence). Trimming shortened V by 5 bases and J by 0 bases, and 14 bases separated the two germline ends. The CDR3 reads CASSPSGFYSNQPQHF. CDR3 nucleotide sequence: TGTGCCAGCAGTCCCTCGGGGTTTTATAGCAATCAGCCCCAGCATTTT.

V gene TRBV18 combines with J gene TRBJ1-5; D possibly corresponds to TRBD1 (6 bases). The CDR3 is made up of 14 amino acids. Trimming shortened V by 2 bases and J by 7 bases, and 12 bases separated the two germline ends. Germline CDR1 reads KGHSH; CDR2 reads LQKENI. Here the CDR3 reads CASSPTGGVQPQHF. CDR3 nucleotide sequence: TGTGCCAGCTCACCAACGGGGGGCGTACAGCCCCAGCATTTT.

The chain joins TRBV5-1 to TRBJ1-4; D is perhaps TRBD1 (6 bases). CDR3 size: 15 residues. The V gene's germline CDR1 is SGHRS and CDR2 YFSETQ. V dropped 3 bases and J dropped 7 bases, with 16 bases sitting between them. The chain's CDR3 is CASSYTSAGAEKLFF. The CDR3, as DNA: TGCGCCAGCAGCTACACCTCGGCAGGGGCTGAAAAACTGTTTTTT. The full variable domain, in which reference TRBV5-1 and TRBJ1-4 provide the parts outside the CDR3, is KAGVTQTPRYLIKTRGQQVTLSCSPISGHRSVSWYQQTPGQGLQFLFEYFSETQRNKGNFPGRFSGRQFSNSRSEMNVSTLELGDSALYLCASSYTSAGAEKLFFGSGTQLSVL.

This sequence joins TRBV28 and TRBJ2-3, with 9 bases that match TRBD1. J gave up 3 bases and V 3 bases, and 7 bases lay outside the gene matches. CDR1 MDHEN and CDR2 SYDVKM come from the germline V gene. This CDR3 has 16 amino acids. The CDR3 DNA sequence: TGTGCCAGCAGTTTCGCTGGACAGGGGAGGACAGATACGCAGTATTTT. This sequence encodes CASSFAGQGRTDTQYF.

This rearrangement joins TRBV9 to TRBJ1-2, with 7 nucleotides matching TRBD1. After removal of 4 bases from V and 3 bases from J, the junction contained 6 bases not matched to a gene. This CDR3 has 14 amino acids. CDR1 SGDLS and CDR2 YYNGEE come from the germline V gene. The CDR3 spells CASSIQGDYYGYTF. The CDR3, as DNA: TGTGCCAGCAGCATTCAGGGGGACTACTATGGCTACACCTTC. Looking up the rest from reference TRBV9 and TRBJ1-2 gives the full variable domain: DSGVTQTPKHLITATGQRVTLRCSPRSGDLSVYWYQQSLDQGLQFLIQYYNGEERAKGNILERFSAQQFPDLHSELNLSSLELGDSALYFCASSIQGDYYGYTFGSGTRLTVV.

The chain combines TRBV10-3 with TRBJ2-3; 8 bases align to TRBD2. This CDR3 has 18 residues. V trimming: 7 bases; J trimming: 4 bases; junction bases outside the gene matches: 19. CDR1 and CDR2 (germline): ENHRY, SYGVKD. The CDR3 DNA sequence: TGTGCCATCACCTCTCGGAGTCAAGCGGGAGATGTGGCAGATACGCAGTATTTT. The encoded protein is CAITSRSQAGDVADTQYF.